Below, one TCR beta chain is given with its context. This sample was taken from a study of shared clonotypes between healthy human individuals. Clones were sequenced by immunoSEQ multiplex PCR, and TCRdb holds only the in-frame ones, with some missing. Here the sample spans hundreds of thousands of clones, approximately 97% being singletons. CDR1 is MDHEN, CDR2 SYDVKM, per germline. The ends lost 5 bases at V and 3 bases at J; junction bases unmatched: 3. The CDR3 covers 14 residues. The receptor was isolated from a man aged 30 to 45 in good health. The sequencing sample was made of memory CD8+ T cells sorted from blood. Subset meaning: CD45RO+ cells pooled with CCR7-negative TemRA cells. The chain couples TRBV28 to TRBJ2-7; TRBD1 agrees at 11 bases. CDR3 in DNA: TGTGCCAGCAGTATCGGGACAGGGGGCTACGAGCAGTACTTC. Protein product: CASSIGTGGYEQYF.